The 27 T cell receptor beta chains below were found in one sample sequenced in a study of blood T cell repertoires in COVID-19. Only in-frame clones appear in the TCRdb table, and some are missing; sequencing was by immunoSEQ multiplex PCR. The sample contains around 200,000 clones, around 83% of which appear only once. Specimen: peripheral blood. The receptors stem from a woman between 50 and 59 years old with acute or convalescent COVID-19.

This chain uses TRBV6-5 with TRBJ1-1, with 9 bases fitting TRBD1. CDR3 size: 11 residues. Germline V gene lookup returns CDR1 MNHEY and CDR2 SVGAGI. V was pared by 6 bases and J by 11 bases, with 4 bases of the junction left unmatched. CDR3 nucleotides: TGTGCCAGCAGGGGGACAGGGCGGGCTTTCTTT. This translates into CASRGTGRAFF.

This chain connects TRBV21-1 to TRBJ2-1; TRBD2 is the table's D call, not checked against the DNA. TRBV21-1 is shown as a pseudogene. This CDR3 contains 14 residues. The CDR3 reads CASSRVIEYNEQFF. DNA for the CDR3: TGTGCCAGCAGCCGCGTTATAGAATACAATGAGCAGTTCTTC.

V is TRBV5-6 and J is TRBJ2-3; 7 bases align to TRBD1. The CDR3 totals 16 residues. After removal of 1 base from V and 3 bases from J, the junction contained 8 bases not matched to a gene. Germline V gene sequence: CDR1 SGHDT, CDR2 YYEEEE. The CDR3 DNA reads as TGTGCCAGCAGCTTGCTTGGACAGGTATTAACAGATACGCAGTATTTT. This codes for CASSLLGQVLTDTQYF.

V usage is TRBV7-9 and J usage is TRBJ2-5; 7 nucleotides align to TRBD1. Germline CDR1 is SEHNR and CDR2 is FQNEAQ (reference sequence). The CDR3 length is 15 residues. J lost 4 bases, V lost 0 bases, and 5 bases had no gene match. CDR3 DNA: TGTGCCAGCAGCTTAGCCCAGACAGGGCCAGAGACCCAGTACTTC. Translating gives CASSLAQTGPETQYF.

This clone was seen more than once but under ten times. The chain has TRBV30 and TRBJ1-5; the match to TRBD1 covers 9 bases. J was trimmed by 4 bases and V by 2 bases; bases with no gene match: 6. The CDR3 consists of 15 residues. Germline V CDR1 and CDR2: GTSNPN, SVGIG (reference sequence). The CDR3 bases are TGTGCCTGGAGTAAGGGACAGGGTCGAAATCAGCCCCAGCATTTT. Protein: CAWSKGQGRNQPQHF.

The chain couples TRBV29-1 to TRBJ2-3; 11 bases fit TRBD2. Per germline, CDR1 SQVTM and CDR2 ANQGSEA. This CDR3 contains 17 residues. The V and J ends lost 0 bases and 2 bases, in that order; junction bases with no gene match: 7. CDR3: CSVEDRTTSGNTDTQYF. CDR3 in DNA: TGCAGCGTTGAAGATCGGACGACTAGCGGGAACACAGATACGCAGTATTTT.

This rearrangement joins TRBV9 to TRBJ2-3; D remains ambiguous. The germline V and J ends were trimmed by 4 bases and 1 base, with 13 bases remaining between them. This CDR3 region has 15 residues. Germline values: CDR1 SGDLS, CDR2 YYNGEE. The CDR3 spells CASSPFEVRTDTQYF. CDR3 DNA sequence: TGTGCCAGCAGCCCCTTTGAGGTTCGCACAGATACGCAGTATTTT.

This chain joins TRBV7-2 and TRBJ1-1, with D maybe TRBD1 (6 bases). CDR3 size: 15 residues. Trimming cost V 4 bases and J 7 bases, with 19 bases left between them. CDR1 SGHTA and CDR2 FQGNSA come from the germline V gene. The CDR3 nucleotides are TGTGCCAGCAGCTCACTTAGAGACAGGCTTTATGAAGCTTTCTTT. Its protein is CASSSLRDRLYEAFF.

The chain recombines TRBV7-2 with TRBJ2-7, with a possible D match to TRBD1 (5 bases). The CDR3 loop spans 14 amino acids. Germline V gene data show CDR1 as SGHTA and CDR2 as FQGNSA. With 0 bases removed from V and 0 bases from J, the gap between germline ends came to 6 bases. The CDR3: CASSLAGLSYEQYF. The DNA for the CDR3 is TGTGCCAGCAGCTTAGCGGGGCTCTCCTACGAGCAGTACTTC.

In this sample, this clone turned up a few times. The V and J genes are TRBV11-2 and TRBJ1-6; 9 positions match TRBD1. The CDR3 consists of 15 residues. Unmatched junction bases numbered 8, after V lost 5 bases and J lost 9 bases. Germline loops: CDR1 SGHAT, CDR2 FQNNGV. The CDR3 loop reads CASSQKQGATSPLHF. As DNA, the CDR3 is TGTGCCAGCAGCCAAAAACAGGGGGCAACTTCACCCCTCCACTTT.

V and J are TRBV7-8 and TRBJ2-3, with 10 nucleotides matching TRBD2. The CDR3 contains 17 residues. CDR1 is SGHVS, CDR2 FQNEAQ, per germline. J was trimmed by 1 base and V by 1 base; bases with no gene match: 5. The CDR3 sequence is CASSLGRAGGGTDTQYF. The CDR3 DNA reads TGTGCCAGCAGCTTAGGGCGAGCGGGAGGGGGCACAGATACGCAGTATTTT.

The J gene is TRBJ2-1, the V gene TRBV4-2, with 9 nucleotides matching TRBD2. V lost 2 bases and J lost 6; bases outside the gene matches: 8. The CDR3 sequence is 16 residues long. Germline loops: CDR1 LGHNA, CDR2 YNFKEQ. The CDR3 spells CASSQRGLASGNEQFF. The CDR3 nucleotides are TGTGCCAGCAGCCAAAGAGGACTAGCGTCGGGCAATGAGCAGTTCTTC.

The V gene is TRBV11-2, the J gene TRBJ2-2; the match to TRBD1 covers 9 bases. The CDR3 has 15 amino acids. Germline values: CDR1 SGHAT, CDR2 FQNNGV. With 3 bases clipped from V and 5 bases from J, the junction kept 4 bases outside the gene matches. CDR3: CASSFTGGATGELFF. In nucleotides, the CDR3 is TGTGCCAGCAGCTTCACAGGGGGCGCGACCGGGGAGCTGTTTTTT.

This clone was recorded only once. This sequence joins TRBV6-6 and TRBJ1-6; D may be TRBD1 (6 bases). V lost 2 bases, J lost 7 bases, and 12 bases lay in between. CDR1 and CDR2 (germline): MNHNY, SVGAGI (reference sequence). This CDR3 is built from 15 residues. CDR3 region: CASSYNGGGNSPLHF. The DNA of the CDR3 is TGTGCCAGCAGTTACAATGGGGGCGGGAATTCACCCCTCCACTTT.

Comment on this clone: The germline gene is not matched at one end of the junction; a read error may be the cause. The chain's CDR3 is CASSLAQSRTSVSF. The CDR3 bases are TGCGCCAGCAGCTTGGCCCAATCCCGGACATCAGTTTCCTTC. The chain combines TRBV5-1 with TRBJ2-7, with D perhaps TRBD1 (5 bases). This CDR3 has 14 amino acids. Germline lookup yields CDR1 SGHRS and CDR2 YFSETQ.

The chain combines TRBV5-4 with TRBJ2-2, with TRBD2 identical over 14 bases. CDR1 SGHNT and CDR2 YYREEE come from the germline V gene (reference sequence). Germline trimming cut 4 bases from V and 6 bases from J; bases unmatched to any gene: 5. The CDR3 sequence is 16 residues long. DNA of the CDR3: TGTGCCAGCAGCCTGGGACTAGCGGGAGAGGCCGGGGAGCTGTTTTTT. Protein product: CASSLGLAGEAGELFF.

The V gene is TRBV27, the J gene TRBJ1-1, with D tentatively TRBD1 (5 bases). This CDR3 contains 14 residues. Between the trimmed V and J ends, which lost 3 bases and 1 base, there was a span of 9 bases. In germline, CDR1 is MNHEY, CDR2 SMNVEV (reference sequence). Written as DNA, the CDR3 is TGTGCCAGCAGTTTGAGCGGGGGGAACACTGAAGCTTTCTTT. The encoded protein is CASSLSGGNTEAFF.

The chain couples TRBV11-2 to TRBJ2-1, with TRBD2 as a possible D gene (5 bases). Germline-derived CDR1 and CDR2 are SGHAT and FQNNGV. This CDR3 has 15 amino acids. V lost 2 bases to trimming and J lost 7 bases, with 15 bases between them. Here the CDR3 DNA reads TGTGCCAGCAGCTTAATGCTAGCCTCCGGAAATGAGCAGTTCTTC. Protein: CASSLMLASGNEQFF.

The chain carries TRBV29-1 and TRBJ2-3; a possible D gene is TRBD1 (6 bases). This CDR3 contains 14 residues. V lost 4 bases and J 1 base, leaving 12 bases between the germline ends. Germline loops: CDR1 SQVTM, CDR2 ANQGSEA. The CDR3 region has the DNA TGCAGCGTTGGGGGGCGGGTCGGCACAGATACGCAGTATTTT. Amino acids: CSVGGRVGTDTQYF.

CDR3 amino acids: CASVGQGTDTQYF. The CDR3 DNA is TGTGCCAGCGTGGGACAGGGCACAGATACGCAGTATTTT. The chain has TRBV11-2 and TRBJ2-3; 8 positions match TRBD1. Germline loops: CDR1 SGHAT, CDR2 FQNNGV. Losses at the gene ends were 8 bases for V and 1 base for J; bases not matched to a gene: 2. The CDR3 is 13 amino acids.

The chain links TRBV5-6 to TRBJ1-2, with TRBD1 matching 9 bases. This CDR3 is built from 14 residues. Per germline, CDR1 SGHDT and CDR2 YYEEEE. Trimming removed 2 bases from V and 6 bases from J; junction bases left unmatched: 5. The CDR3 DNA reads TGTGCCAGCAGCTTTCCAACAGGGGGCGATGGCTACACCTTC. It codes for CASSFPTGGDGYTF.

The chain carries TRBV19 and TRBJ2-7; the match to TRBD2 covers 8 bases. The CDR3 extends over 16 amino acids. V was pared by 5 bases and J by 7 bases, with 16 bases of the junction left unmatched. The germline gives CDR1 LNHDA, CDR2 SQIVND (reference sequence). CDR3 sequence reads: CASSPRGAGVPGEQYF. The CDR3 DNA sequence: TGTGCCAGTAGTCCCCGAGGAGCGGGAGTACCGGGTGAGCAGTACTTC.

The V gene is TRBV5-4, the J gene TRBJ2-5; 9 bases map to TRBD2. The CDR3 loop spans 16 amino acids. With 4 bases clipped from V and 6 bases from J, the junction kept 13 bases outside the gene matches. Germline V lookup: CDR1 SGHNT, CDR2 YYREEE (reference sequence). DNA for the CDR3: TGTGCCAGCAGCCTCTCCCGTAGCGGGAGTAAAAAGACCCAGTACTTC. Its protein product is CASSLSRSGSKKTQYF.

The CDR3 DNA sequence: TGCGCCAGCAAGGTGGAGGGCGGAAACACCATATATTTT. Its translation: CASKVEGGNTIYF. V usage is TRBV5-1 and J usage is TRBJ1-3, with unresolved D. Trimming cost V 6 bases and J 4 bases, with 11 bases left between them. This CDR3 has 13 residues. The germline V gene has CDR1 SGHRS and CDR2 YFSETQ.

The CDR3 loop reads CASSLAAGQSSSGANVLTF. CDR3 DNA sequence: TGCGCCAGCAGCTTGGCCGCAGGACAGTCAAGCTCTGGGGCCAACGTCCTGACTTTC. This rearrangement joins TRBV5-1 to TRBJ2-6; tentatively, D is TRBD1 (6 bases). This CDR3 has 19 amino acids. Trimming removed 0 bases from V and 0 bases from J, with 16 bases in between. Germline loops: CDR1 SGHRS, CDR2 YFSETQ.

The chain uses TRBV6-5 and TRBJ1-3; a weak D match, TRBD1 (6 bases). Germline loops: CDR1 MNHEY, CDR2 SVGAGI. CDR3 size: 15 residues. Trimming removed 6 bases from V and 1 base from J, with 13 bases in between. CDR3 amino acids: CASRQQGLSGNTIYF. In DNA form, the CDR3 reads TGTGCCAGCAGGCAACAGGGTCTTTCTGGAAACACCATATATTTT.

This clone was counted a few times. This CDR3 reads CASSYSGREEDTQYF. CDR3 bases: TGTGCCAGCAGCTATAGCGGGAGGGAAGAAGATACGCAGTATTTT. The chain carries TRBV11-2 and TRBJ2-3; 11 nucleotides agree with TRBD2. The CDR3 length is 15 residues. The J segment lost 5 bases and the V segment lost 4 bases, leaving 5 bases of the junction unmatched. Germline CDR1 is SGHAT and CDR2 is FQNNGV.